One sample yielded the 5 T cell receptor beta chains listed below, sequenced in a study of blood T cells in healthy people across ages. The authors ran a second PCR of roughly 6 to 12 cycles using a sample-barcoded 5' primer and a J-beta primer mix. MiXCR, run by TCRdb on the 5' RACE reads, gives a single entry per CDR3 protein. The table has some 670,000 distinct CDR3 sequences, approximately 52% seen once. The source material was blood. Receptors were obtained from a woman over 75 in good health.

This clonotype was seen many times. CDR3 in DNA: TGTGCCACCAGTGAAATCCTAGCGGGGGAGACTTACGAGCAGTACTTC. Protein product: CATSEILAGETYEQYF. The chain is built from TRBV24-1 and TRBJ2-7; 10 nucleotides align to TRBD2. CDR3 length: 16 residues. CDR1 is KGHDR, CDR2 SFDVKD, per germline. The ends lost 4 bases at V and 4 bases at J; junction bases unmatched: 9.

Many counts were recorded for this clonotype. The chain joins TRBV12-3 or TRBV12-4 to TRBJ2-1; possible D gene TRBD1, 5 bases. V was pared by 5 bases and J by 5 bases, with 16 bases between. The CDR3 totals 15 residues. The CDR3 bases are TGTGCCAGCAGTCCCCCTGGGGCTGTCAACAATGAGCAGTTCTTC. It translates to CASSPPGAVNNEQFF.

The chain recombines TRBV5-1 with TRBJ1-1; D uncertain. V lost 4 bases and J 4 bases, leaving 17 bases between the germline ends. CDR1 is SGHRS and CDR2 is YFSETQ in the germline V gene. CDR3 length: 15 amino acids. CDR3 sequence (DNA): TGCGCCAGCAGCCCGGGCCCTATGCCGAGCACTGAAGCTTTCTTT. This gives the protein CASSPGPMPSTEAFF. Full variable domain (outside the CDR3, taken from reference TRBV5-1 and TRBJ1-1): KAGVTQTPRYLIKTRGQQVTLSCSPISGHRSVSWYQQTPGQGLQFLFEYFSETQRNKGNFPGRFSGRQFSNSRSEMNVSTLELGDSALYLCASSPGPMPSTEAFFGQGTRLTVV.

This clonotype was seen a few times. Written as DNA, the CDR3 is TGTGCCAGCAGCGTAGAGGGGACAGGGCGTGAGTATTTT. Translated, it gives CASSVEGTGREYF. The chain employs TRBV9 and TRBJ2-3; 9 bases map to TRBD1. Losses at the gene ends were 0 bases for V and 13 bases for J; bases not matched to a gene: 6. Germline values: CDR1 SGDLS, CDR2 YYNGEE. The CDR3 is made up of 13 amino acids.

The CDR3 spells CASSQVIYRGSQETQYF. Here the CDR3 DNA reads TGTGCCAGCAGCCAAGTCATCTACCGGGGGTCCCAAGAGACCCAGTACTTC. This sequence joins TRBV4-2 and TRBJ2-5; weak D call: TRBD2 (6 bases). The CDR3 runs 17 residues. V gave up 1 base and J gave up 1 base, with 16 bases separating them. Germline V gene data show CDR1 as LGHNA and CDR2 as YNFKEQ.